These 21 T cell receptor beta chains were sequenced from one sample in a study of human T cells and chemical hapten exposure. TCRdb reprocessed the RACE reads with MiXCR, giving one entry per CDR3 protein. The sample holds more than 35,000 distinct CDR3 sequences; about 12% are singletons and the top ten take about 2.3%. Time point meaning: patch test 3, about 24 weeks after DPC sensitization. Treatment: therapeutic diphenylcyclopropenone sensitization with weekly scalp DPC. Total RNA was extracted from unfractionated whole blood. Sequencing was performed on whole blood, taken in connection with sensitization to the hapten diphenylcyclopropenone (DPC). These receptors were taken from a woman between 35 and 50 years old with alopecia areata. Some clones in this sample may be carry-over from other donors' samples.

The chain links TRBV2 to TRBJ1-5, with 7 bases that match TRBD1. This CDR3 region has 15 residues. The V gene end was trimmed by 7 bases and the J gene end by 0 bases; junction bases not matched to a gene: 6. The germline gives CDR1 SNHLY, CDR2 FYNNEI. This chain's CDR3 is CASTLGQTSNQPQHF. CDR3 nucleotides: TGTGCCAGCACTCTGGGACAGACTAGCAATCAGCCCCAGCATTTT.

The chain joins TRBV27 to TRBJ2-3, with D tentatively TRBD1 or TRBD2 (5 bases each). With 8 bases removed from V and 2 bases from J, the gap between germline ends came to 17 bases. Germline V CDR1 and CDR2: MNHEY, SMNVEV (reference sequence). CDR3 length: 15 residues. The CDR3 bases are TGTGCCAGCGTTCCGGGACCCCGGGTCACAGATACGCAGTATTTT. Its protein is CASVPGPRVTDTQYF.

J is TRBJ2-5 and V is TRBV5-1; D gene uncertain. V was trimmed by 0 bases and J by 4 bases, leaving 7 bases between them. This CDR3 has 13 residues. Germline V gene lookup returns CDR1 SGHRS and CDR2 YFSETQ. The CDR3 region is CASSLASRETQYF. In DNA, the CDR3 is TGCGCCAGCAGCTTGGCCAGTAGAGAGACCCAGTACTTC.

Of note for this clonotype: One end of the junction is discordant with germline, which a read error may explain. The chain carries TRBV10-1 and TRBJ2-7; TRBD2 aligns across 7 bases. This CDR3 contains 14 residues. The germline V gene has CDR1 WNHNN and CDR2 SYGVQD (reference sequence). CDR3: CASSESGRETEKYF. The DNA of the CDR3 is TGCGCCAGCAGTGAGTCGGGGCGGGAGACCGAGAAGTACTTC.

The chain is built from TRBV10-3 and TRBJ2-5, with 8 bases matching TRBD2. Trimming removed 6 bases from V and 3 bases from J; junction bases left unmatched: 6. Germline V gives CDR1 ENHRY, CDR2 SYGVKD. This CDR3 contains 14 residues. DNA of the CDR3: TGTGCCATCAGCACGGGAGGGCCAGAAGAGACCCAGTACTTC. Translation: CAISTGGPEETQYF.

There are many counts of this clonotype. The chain employs TRBV11-3 and TRBJ1-2, with D possibly matching TRBD1 (5 bases). With 1 base removed from V and 4 bases from J, the gap between germline ends came to 10 bases. The CDR3 spans 14 residues. Germline V gene sequence: CDR1 SGHNT, CDR2 YENEEA. CDR3 region: CASSLGGQVYGYTF. DNA for the CDR3: TGTGCCAGCAGCTTAGGAGGACAAGTCTATGGCTACACCTTC.

This clonotype is labeled as medium-sized (0.01 to 0.1%). The chain is built from TRBV18 and TRBJ2-7; possibly TRBD2 for D (5 bases). This CDR3 comprises 14 residues. Germline CDR1 is KGHSH and CDR2 is LQKENI. The V end was cut by 0 bases, the J end by 6 bases, with 12 bases between. The CDR3: CASSPPGLAGEQYF. In DNA, the CDR3 is TGTGCCAGCTCACCACCAGGGCTAGCAGGCGAGCAGTACTTC.

This clonotype was seen ten or more times. This sequence joins TRBV20-1 and TRBJ2-7, with TRBD1 matching over 7 bases. Germline V gives CDR1 DFQATT, CDR2 SNEGSKA (reference sequence). V shed 2 bases, J shed 3 bases, and the junction held 4 bases outside the gene matches. The length of the CDR3 is 13 residues. The CDR3 loop is CSARKGADYEQYF. The CDR3 DNA reads as TGCAGTGCTAGAAAGGGGGCAGACTACGAGCAGTACTTC.

This clonotype occurred many times. The chain has TRBV29-1 and TRBJ1-1; the match to TRBD1 covers 7 bases. This CDR3 region has 12 residues. In germline, CDR1 is SQVTM, CDR2 ANQGSEA. With 7 bases clipped from V and 6 bases from J, the junction kept 8 bases outside the gene matches. The CDR3 reads CSGGRGGSEAFF. For the CDR3, the DNA is TGCAGCGGCGGTCGAGGGGGCTCTGAAGCTTTCTTT.

This clonotype was detected many times. The chain carries TRBV24-1 and TRBJ2-7; D not certain. V dropped 4 bases and J dropped 4 bases, with 7 bases sitting between them. From germline, CDR1 is KGHDR and CDR2 SFDVKD. This CDR3 is built from 12 residues. CDR3 sequence reads: CATSEGRYEQYF. The CDR3 DNA reads TGTGCCACCAGTGAGGGCCGTTACGAGCAGTACTTC.

At least ten counts were recorded for this clonotype. The CDR3 bases are TGTGCCAGCAGTTTCACGACAGGGATTCAGTACTTC. This encodes CASSFTTGIQYF. V gene TRBV28 combines with J gene TRBJ2-4, with 7 bases aligning to TRBD1. Germline CDR1 MDHEN, CDR2 SYDVKM. Losses at the gene ends were 3 bases for V and 10 bases for J; bases not matched to a gene: 3. CDR3 size: 12 residues.

This chain joins TRBV10-2 and TRBJ1-4; D ambiguous. This CDR3 is built from 18 residues. Germline V gene lookup returns CDR1 WSHSY and CDR2 SAAADI. Trimming pared 3 bases from V and 12 bases from J, leaving 29 bases between. For the CDR3, the DNA is TGCGCCAGCAGTGATCTTCCCAGCAACGATCGACCGACCCCACAACTGTTTTTT. As protein: CASSDLPSNDRPTPQLFF.

This clonotype was found many times. This chain connects TRBV20-1 to TRBJ1-6; D ambiguous. The CDR3 loop spans 13 amino acids. V lost 3 bases and J lost 7, with 10 bases in between. Looked up from germline, CDR1 is DFQATT and CDR2 is SNEGSKA (reference sequence). The CDR3 loop is CSARSGANSPLHF. CDR3 DNA sequence: TGCAGTGCTAGGTCAGGTGCGAATTCACCCCTCCACTTT.

This chain links TRBV19 with TRBJ1-4, with TRBD1 matching 8 bases. After removal of 6 bases from V and 3 bases from J, the junction contained 9 bases not matched to a gene. The CDR3 totals 16 residues. Germline-derived CDR1 and CDR2 are LNHDA and SQIVND (reference sequence). CDR3 in amino acids: CASRGQAQGANEKLFF. CDR3 nucleotides: TGTGCCAGTAGGGGACAGGCACAAGGGGCTAATGAAAAACTGTTTTTT.

The V and J genes are TRBV10-3 and TRBJ2-1; D might be TRBD1 or TRBD2, each matching 6 bases. Trimming left V 8 bases short and J 1 base short, with 15 bases between. The CDR3 spans 15 residues. Germline loops: CDR1 ENHRY, CDR2 SYGVKD. The CDR3 coding sequence is TGTGCCATCGGAGGGGGTGGATTATCCTACAATGAGCAGTTCTTC. Amino acid sequence: CAIGGGGLSYNEQFF.

Comments on this clonotype: A junction end diverges from the germline sequence, so it may reflect a read error. The rearrangement links TRBV7-2 to TRBJ2-1; 9 nucleotides align to TRBD2. The CDR3 length is 15 residues. Per germline, CDR1 SGHTA and CDR2 FQGNSA. The CDR3 nucleotides read TGTGCCAGCAGCGTAGCGGGGGCACCCTACAATGAGCAGTTCTTC. This codes for CASSVAGAPYNEQFF.

This clonotype has ten or more counts. The V and J genes are TRBV6-2 or TRBV6-3 and TRBJ1-1; no clear D. With 4 bases removed from V and 10 bases from J, the gap between germline ends came to 10 bases. CDR3 length: 11 residues. Germline V gene data show CDR1 as MNHEY and CDR2 as SVGEGT. The CDR3 reads CASSFDWVAFF. The CDR3 nucleotides read TGTGCCAGCAGTTTCGATTGGGTAGCTTTCTTT.

This chain connects TRBV28 to TRBJ1-1; D not certain. The V gene's germline CDR1 is MDHEN and CDR2 SYDVKM. V was pared by 4 bases and J by 4 bases, with 4 bases between. This CDR3 is 11 amino acids long. This CDR3 is CASSYSTEAFF. Written as DNA, the CDR3 is TGTGCCAGCAGTTATAGCACTGAAGCTTTCTTT.

The J gene is TRBJ2-1, the V gene TRBV7-9, with a tentative D call TRBD2 (5 bases). Germline CDR1 and CDR2: SEHNR and FQNEAQ (reference sequence). The CDR3 has 14 residues. Deletions cut 4 bases from V and 3 bases from J, with 10 bases between. The CDR3 sequence is CASSSYRDYNEQFF. The CDR3 nucleotides are TGTGCCAGCAGCTCTTACCGGGACTACAATGAGCAGTTCTTC.

In its sample, this clonotype was seen many times. The chain recombines TRBV3-1 with TRBJ1-5; the D gene is possibly TRBD1 (6 bases). In germline, CDR1 is LGHDT, CDR2 YNNKEL (reference sequence). This CDR3 has 17 amino acids. The V end was cut by 0 bases, the J end by 2 bases, with 14 bases between. The CDR3 DNA reads TGTGCCAGCAGCCAAGATTGGGGGGCTGAGGGCAATCAGCCCCAGCATTTT. Translating it yields CASSQDWGAEGNQPQHF. The variable domain in full, completed from reference TRBV3-1 and TRBJ1-5, reads DTAVSQTPKYLVTQMGNDKSIKCEQNLGHDTMYWYKQDSKKFLKIMFSYNNKELIINETVPNRFSPKSPDKAHLNLHINSLELGDSAVYFCASSQDWGAEGNQPQHFGDGTRLSIL.

This clonotype was seen repeatedly, ten times or more. The rearrangement links TRBV29-1 to TRBJ1-2; a possible D gene is TRBD1 (6 bases). The germline V gene encodes CDR1 SQVTM and CDR2 ANQGSEA. The CDR3 consists of 12 residues. Trimming pared 4 bases from V and 6 bases from J, leaving 12 bases between. CDR3 amino acids: CSVAGAEHGYTF. CDR3 nucleotide sequence: TGCAGCGTTGCGGGGGCAGAGCATGGCTACACCTTC. The full variable domain, rest sourced from reference TRBV29-1 and TRBJ1-2, is SAVISQKPSRDICQRGTSLTIQCQVDSQVTMMFWYRQQPGQSLTLIATANQGSEATYESGFVIDKFPISRPNLTFSTLTVSNMSPEDSSIYLCSVAGAEHGYTFGSGTRLTVV.